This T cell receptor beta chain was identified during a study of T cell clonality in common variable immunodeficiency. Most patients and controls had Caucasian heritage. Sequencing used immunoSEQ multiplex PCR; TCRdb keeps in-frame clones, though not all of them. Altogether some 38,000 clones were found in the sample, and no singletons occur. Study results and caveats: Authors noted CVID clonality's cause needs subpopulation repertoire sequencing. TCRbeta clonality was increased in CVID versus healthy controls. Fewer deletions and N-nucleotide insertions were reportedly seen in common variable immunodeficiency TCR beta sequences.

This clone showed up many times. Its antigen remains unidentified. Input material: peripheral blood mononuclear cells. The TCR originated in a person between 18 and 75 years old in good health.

CDR3 bases read: TGCAGTGCTATCTCCGGGACAGTGAACACTGAA. It translates to CSAISGTVNTE. The CDR3 reads in full as CSAISGTVNTEAFF. The chain carries TRBV20-1 and TRBJ1-1, with 7 bases identical to TRBD1. The read terminates 3 residues before the CDR3 end, so the remaining end is supplied by the germline J gene. The CDR3 has 14 amino acids. Germline trimming cut 4 bases from V and 0 bases from J; bases unmatched to any gene: 5. Germline lookup yields CDR1 DFQATT and CDR2 SNEGSKA (reference sequence).